This is a list of T cell receptor beta chains from one sample in a study of T cell clonotyping in hematopoietic cell transplantation. Generated by immunoSEQ multiplex PCR, the TCRdb table keeps only in-frame clones and is missing some. The table has tens of thousands of clones, 90% to 96% seen once. The sequencing here drew on peripheral blood mononuclear cells, taken before stem cell transplant. The source is a woman aged 45 to 65 with acute myeloid leukemia. Some clones in this sample may be carry-over from other donors' samples. CDR3s include the opening cysteine and the closing phenylalanine or tryptophan. The D gene is left open where the match is weak. The size field is filled for only some rows; it gives once, few, many or a size class.

v_call: TRBV4-1; d_call: -; j_call: TRBJ2-1; clone_size: -; cdr3_aa: CASSPGFGEQFF; cdr3_nt: TGCGCCAGCAGCCCAGGGTTCGGTGAGCAGTTCTTC
v_call: TRBV7-9; d_call: TRBD1; j_call: TRBJ2-5; clone_size: -; cdr3_aa: CASTPGDRFYQETQYF; cdr3_nt: TGTGCCAGCACCCCGGGGGACAGGTTTTACCAAGAGACCCAGTACTTC
v_call: TRBV10-2; d_call: -; j_call: TRBJ2-1; clone_size: -; cdr3_aa: CASRETRYNEQFF; cdr3_nt: TGCGCCAGCAGGGAGACTCGCTACAATGAGCAGTTCTTC
v_call: TRBV29-1; d_call: TRBD1; j_call: TRBJ2-7; clone_size: -; cdr3_aa: CSVEGPRGSEQYF; cdr3_nt: TGCAGCGTTGAGGGCCCCAGGGGGAGTGAGCAGTACTTC
v_call: TRBV25-1; d_call: -; j_call: TRBJ1-1; clone_size: -; cdr3_aa: CASSDRIGTEAFF; cdr3_nt: TGTGCCAGCAGTGACCGAATCGGAACTGAAGCTTTCTTT
v_call: TRBV19; d_call: -; j_call: TRBJ2-3; clone_size: -; cdr3_aa: CASSIADFRSTDTQYF; cdr3_nt: TGTGCCAGTAGTATAGCAGACTTCCGGAGCACAGATACGCAGTATTTT
v_call: TRBV5-1; d_call: -; j_call: TRBJ2-3; clone_size: -; cdr3_aa: CASSYGGSTDTQYF; cdr3_nt: TGCGCCAGCAGCTACGGGGGATCCACAGATACGCAGTATTTT
v_call: TRBV5-1; d_call: TRBD1; j_call: TRBJ1-4; clone_size: -; cdr3_aa: CASSTGDSATNEKLFF; cdr3_nt: TGCGCCAGCAGCACCGGGGACAGTGCAACTAATGAAAAACTGTTTTTT
v_call: TRBV6-5; d_call: TRBD1; j_call: TRBJ1-2; clone_size: -; cdr3_aa: CASRGTGDGGGYTF; cdr3_nt: TGTGCCAGCAGGGGGACAGGGGATGGGGGTGGCTACACCTTC
v_call: TRBV19; d_call: -; j_call: TRBJ1-2; clone_size: -; cdr3_aa: CASSIDRGNYGYTF; cdr3_nt: TGTGCCAGTAGTATAGATCGCGGAAACTATGGCTACACCTTC
v_call: TRBV28; d_call: TRBD1; j_call: TRBJ1-5; clone_size: -; cdr3_aa: CASSSPTGGGNQPQHF; cdr3_nt: TGTGCCAGCAGTTCCCCCACAGGGGGAGGCAATCAGCCCCAGCATTTT
v_call: TRBV27; d_call: TRBD1; j_call: TRBJ2-2; clone_size: once; cdr3_aa: CASSLGSTGVYTGELFF; cdr3_nt: TGTGCCAGCAGTTTGGGATCGACAGGGGTGTACACCGGGGAGCTGTTTTTT
v_call: TRBV28; d_call: -; j_call: TRBJ2-7; clone_size: -; cdr3_aa: CASRSDGYEQYF; cdr3_nt: TGTGCCAGCAGATCTGACGGTTACGAGCAGTACTTC
v_call: TRBV5-4; d_call: TRBD2; j_call: TRBJ2-2; clone_size: -; cdr3_aa: CASSFYGGDTGELFF; cdr3_nt: TGTGCCAGCAGCTTTTATGGGGGGGACACCGGGGAGCTGTTTTTT
v_call: TRBV5-1; d_call: TRBD1; j_call: TRBJ1-5; clone_size: -; cdr3_aa: CASSPGQGDQPQHF; cdr3_nt: TGCGCCAGCAGCCCCGGACAGGGGGATCAGCCCCAGCATTTT
v_call: TRBV29-1; d_call: TRBD1; j_call: TRBJ2-3; clone_size: -; cdr3_aa: CSGDRSTDTQYF; cdr3_nt: TGCAGCGGGGACAGGAGCACAGATACGCAGTATTTT
v_call: TRBV28; d_call: TRBD2; j_call: TRBJ2-2; clone_size: -; cdr3_aa: CASSLLSSGSGGELFF; cdr3_nt: TGTGCCAGCAGTTTATTGTCTAGCGGGAGTGGCGGGGAGCTGTTTTTT
v_call: TRBV28; d_call: -; j_call: TRBJ1-1; clone_size: -; cdr3_aa: CASSLWAGKNTEAFF; cdr3_nt: TGTGCCAGCAGTTTATGGGCAGGGAAGAACACTGAAGCTTTCTTT
v_call: TRBV28; d_call: -; j_call: TRBJ1-3; clone_size: -; cdr3_aa: CASSAGPTFFGNTIYF; cdr3_nt: TGTGCCAGCAGTGCGGGGCCAACGTTCTTCGGAAACACCATATATTTT
v_call: TRBV30; d_call: -; j_call: TRBJ2-7; clone_size: once; cdr3_aa: CAWSNGVWGDEQYF; cdr3_nt: TGTGCCTGGAGTAACGGGGTTTGGGGCGACGAGCAGTACTTC
v_call: TRBV19; d_call: -; j_call: TRBJ2-5; clone_size: once; cdr3_aa: CASNSGRQETQYF; cdr3_nt: TGTGCCAGTAATTCCGGACGACAGGAGACCCAGTACTTC
v_call: TRBV30; d_call: TRBD1; j_call: TRBJ1-2; clone_size: few; cdr3_aa: CAWSGDRVYGYTF; cdr3_nt: TGTGCCTGGAGTGGGGACAGGGTCTATGGCTACACCTTC
v_call: TRBV2; d_call: TRBD1; j_call: TRBJ1-1; clone_size: -; cdr3_aa: CASIRQGNTEAFF; cdr3_nt: TGTGCCAGCATCCGACAGGGGAACACTGAAGCTTTCTTT
v_call: TRBV29-1; d_call: -; j_call: TRBJ1-1; clone_size: -; cdr3_aa: CSVTVVTTEAFF; cdr3_nt: TGCAGCGTGACAGTCGTAACCACTGAAGCTTTCTTT
v_call: TRBV7-2; d_call: -; j_call: TRBJ1-5; clone_size: -; cdr3_aa: CASSLEGHNSNQPQHF; cdr3_nt: TGTGCCAGCAGCTTAGAGGGACACAATAGCAATCAGCCCCAGCATTTT
v_call: TRBV19; d_call: -; j_call: TRBJ1-2; clone_size: -; cdr3_aa: CASSIRQEINF; cdr3_nt: TGTGCCAGTAGTATTAGACAGGAGATTAACTTC
v_call: TRBV15; d_call: TRBD2; j_call: TRBJ2-5; clone_size: -; cdr3_aa: CATSRVGRVEETQYF; cdr3_nt: TGTGCCACCAGCAGAGTTGGGAGGGTCGAAGAGACCCAGTACTTC
v_call: TRBV19; d_call: -; j_call: TRBJ2-4; clone_size: -; cdr3_aa: CASSIVAGENIQYF; cdr3_nt: TGTGCCAGTAGTATAGTAGCAGGGGAAAACATTCAGTACTTC
v_call: TRBV4-2; d_call: -; j_call: TRBJ2-3; clone_size: -; cdr3_aa: CASSQVKGPTDTQYF; cdr3_nt: TGTGCCAGCAGCCAAGTGAAAGGCCCCACAGATACGCAGTATTTT
v_call: TRBV21-1; d_call: -; j_call: TRBJ2-7; clone_size: -; cdr3_aa: CASSKRSASGKWVEQYF; cdr3_nt: TGTGCCAGCAGCAAGAGATCGGCTAGCGGGAAATGGGTCGAGCAGTACTTC
v_call: TRBV29-1; d_call: TRBD1; j_call: TRBJ1-2; clone_size: -; cdr3_aa: CSAGAGQGDGYTF; cdr3_nt: TGCAGCGCCGGGGCTGGACAGGGAGACGGCTACACCTTC
v_call: TRBV11-2; d_call: -; j_call: TRBJ2-1; clone_size: -; cdr3_aa: CASSPTGISYNEQFF; cdr3_nt: TGTGCCAGCAGCCCAACAGGTATCTCCTACAATGAGCAGTTCTTC
v_call: TRBV9; d_call: -; j_call: TRBJ2-1; clone_size: -; cdr3_aa: CASSVGRNNEQFF; cdr3_nt: TGTGCCAGCAGCGTAGGGCGGAACAATGAGCAGTTCTTC
v_call: TRBV7-2; d_call: -; j_call: TRBJ2-5; clone_size: -; cdr3_aa: CASSLSLGQETQYF; cdr3_nt: TGTGCCAGCAGCTTATCGTTGGGACAAGAGACCCAGTACTTC
v_call: TRBV4-2; d_call: TRBD1; j_call: TRBJ1-6; clone_size: -; cdr3_aa: CASSQAFPRDRNSPLHF; cdr3_nt: TGTGCCAGCAGCCAAGCTTTCCCCCGGGACAGAAATTCACCCCTCCACTTT
v_call: TRBV7-2; d_call: -; j_call: TRBJ1-5; clone_size: -; cdr3_aa: CASSLDRGGGHQPQHF; cdr3_nt: TGTGCCAGCAGCTTAGATCGGGGAGGGGGTCATCAGCCCCAGCATTTT
v_call: TRBV15; d_call: TRBD2; j_call: TRBJ2-3; clone_size: -; cdr3_aa: CATSRDRTRGSSDTQYF; cdr3_nt: TGTGCCACCAGCAGAGATAGGACTAGAGGTTCTTCAGATACGCAGTATTTT
v_call: TRBV5-1; d_call: -; j_call: TRBJ1-1; clone_size: -; cdr3_aa: CASSLAGGSAEAFF; cdr3_nt: TGCGCCAGCAGCTTGGCGGGGGGCAGCGCTGAAGCTTTCTTT
v_call: TRBV4-1; d_call: TRBD2; j_call: TRBJ2-5; clone_size: -; cdr3_aa: CASSRSGTSGSRKTQYF; cdr3_nt: TGCGCCAGCAGCCGATCCGGGACTAGCGGGAGTCGAAAGACCCAGTACTTC
v_call: TRBV9; d_call: -; j_call: TRBJ2-3; clone_size: once; cdr3_aa: CASSVWIGTDTQYF; cdr3_nt: TGTGCCAGCAGCGTATGGATCGGCACAGATACGCAGTATTTT
v_call: TRBV6-5; d_call: -; j_call: TRBJ1-2; clone_size: -; cdr3_aa: CASTNTGFLGGYTF; cdr3_nt: TGTGCCAGCACTAATACAGGGTTCCTAGGGGGCTACACCTTC
v_call: TRBV27; d_call: TRBD1; j_call: TRBJ1-4; clone_size: -; cdr3_aa: CASRQGREKLFF; cdr3_nt: TGTGCCTCTAGACAGGGTCGAGAAAAACTGTTTTTT
v_call: TRBV4-2; d_call: -; j_call: TRBJ1-1; clone_size: -; cdr3_aa: CASSQASRGLNTEAFF; cdr3_nt: TGTGCCAGCAGCCAAGCCTCCCGAGGGTTGAACACTGAAGCTTTCTTT
v_call: TRBV2; d_call: TRBD1; j_call: TRBJ1-6; clone_size: -; cdr3_aa: CASSDPTDRALIYNSPLHF; cdr3_nt: TGTGCCAGCAGTGACCCCACGGACAGGGCACTTATCTATAATTCACCCCTCCACTTT
v_call: TRBV19; d_call: -; j_call: TRBJ2-2; clone_size: -; cdr3_aa: CASSIDHTAKGELFF; cdr3_nt: TGTGCCAGTAGTATAGATCATACAGCGAAGGGGGAGCTGTTTTTT
v_call: TRBV6-6; d_call: -; j_call: TRBJ1-1; clone_size: once; cdr3_aa: CASSYGDTNTEAFF; cdr3_nt: TGTGCCAGCAGTTACGGGGACACGAACACTGAAGCTTTCTTT
v_call: TRBV7-2; d_call: -; j_call: TRBJ2-7; clone_size: -; cdr3_aa: CASSLNAGLYEQYF; cdr3_nt: TGTGCCAGCAGCTTAAATGCAGGTTTATACGAGCAGTACTTC
v_call: TRBV4-1; d_call: -; j_call: TRBJ1-4; clone_size: -; cdr3_aa: CASSQPGATNEKLFF; cdr3_nt: TGCGCCAGCAGCCAGCCGGGGGCAACTAATGAAAAACTGTTTTTT
v_call: TRBV4-2; d_call: -; j_call: TRBJ1-3; clone_size: -; cdr3_aa: CASSPQGGYYGNTIYF; cdr3_nt: TGTGCCAGCAGCCCCCAGGGCGGATACTATGGAAACACCATATATTTT
v_call: TRBV5-5; d_call: -; j_call: TRBJ1-1; clone_size: -; cdr3_aa: CASSFWGTEAFF; cdr3_nt: TGTGCCAGCAGCTTTTGGGGGACTGAAGCTTTCTTT
v_call: TRBV5-1; d_call: TRBD1; j_call: TRBJ1-5; clone_size: once; cdr3_aa: CASTVGTGENQPQHF; cdr3_nt: TGCGCCAGCACCGTTGGAACAGGGGAGAATCAGCCCCAGCATTTT
v_call: TRBV11-3; d_call: TRBD2; j_call: TRBJ2-1; clone_size: -; cdr3_aa: CASSLSTSGRASGYNEQFF; cdr3_nt: TGTGCCAGCAGCTTATCGACTAGCGGGAGGGCCTCTGGCTACAATGAGCAGTTCTTC
v_call: TRBV6-5; d_call: TRBD1; j_call: TRBJ1-1; clone_size: -; cdr3_aa: CASSSRRDRGPTEAFF; cdr3_nt: TGTGCCAGCAGTTCCCGCCGGGACAGGGGGCCCACTGAAGCTTTCTTT
v_call: TRBV28; d_call: -; j_call: TRBJ2-2; clone_size: -; cdr3_aa: CASRPGQDTGELFF; cdr3_nt: TGTGCCAGCAGGCCGGGACAAGACACCGGGGAGCTGTTTTTT
v_call: TRBV27; d_call: TRBD2; j_call: TRBJ2-7; clone_size: -; cdr3_aa: CASSLREYYEQYF; cdr3_nt: TGTGCCAGCAGTTTGCGGGAGTACTACGAGCAGTACTTC
v_call: TRBV14; d_call: -; j_call: TRBJ1-3; clone_size: -; cdr3_aa: CASSQVRGTGNTIYF; cdr3_nt: TGTGCCAGCAGCCAAGTCAGGGGAACTGGAAACACCATATATTTT
v_call: TRBV15; d_call: -; j_call: TRBJ1-2; clone_size: -; cdr3_aa: CATSRVTGQGYGYTF; cdr3_nt: TGTGCCACCAGCAGAGTTACCGGGCAAGGCTATGGCTACACCTTC